This TCR beta chain was observed in a study of vaccination and CD4 T cells after COVID-19. The CDR3 is 14 residues long. The J segment lost 4 bases and the V segment lost 1 base, leaving 1 base of the junction unmatched. Germline CDR1 is KGHSH and CDR2 is LQKENI. This clonotype was picked up one time. Its antigen is still unknown. The treatment denotes: approximately 11-day PBMC culture with coronavirus spike peptide pools or control peptides (ViraFEST assay). March to December 2020 was the span of positive PCR dates, which predated US Alpha, Beta and Delta variants. Sequencing of cultured CD4+ T cell DNA used the Oncomine TCR Beta short-read assay. TCRdb fed the PCR reads into MiXCR, producing one record per CDR3 protein. The repertoire consists of roughly 11,000 distinct CDR3 sequences, with approximately 53% occurring once and the leading ten covering around 20%.

The receptor's source is a human donor who had recovered from COVID-19. Sequences were obtained from CD4+ T cells from blood, cultured in vitro. The chain links TRBV18 to TRBJ1-5, with 7 bases fitting TRBD1. CDR3 residues: CASSPQTGNQPQHF. The CDR3 region has the DNA TGTGCCAGCTCACCACAGACAGGGAATCAGCCCCAGCATTTT. The complete variable domain, with remaining parts taken from reference TRBV18 and TRBJ1-5, reads NAGVMQNPRHLVRRRGQEARLRCSPMKGHSHVYWYRQLPEEGLKFMVYLQKENIIDESGMPKERFSAEFPKEGPSILRIQQVVRGDSAAYFCASSPQTGNQPQHFGDGTRLSIL.